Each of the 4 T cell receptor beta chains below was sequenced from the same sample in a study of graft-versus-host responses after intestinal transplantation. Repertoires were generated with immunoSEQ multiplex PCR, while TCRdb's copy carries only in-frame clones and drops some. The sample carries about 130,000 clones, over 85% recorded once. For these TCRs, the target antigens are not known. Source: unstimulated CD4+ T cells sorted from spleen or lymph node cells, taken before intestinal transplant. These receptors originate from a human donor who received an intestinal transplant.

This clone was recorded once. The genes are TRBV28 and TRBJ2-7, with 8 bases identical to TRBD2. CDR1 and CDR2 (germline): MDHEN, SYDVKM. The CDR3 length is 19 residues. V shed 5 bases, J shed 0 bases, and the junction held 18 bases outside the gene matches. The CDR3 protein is CASSPIVWRGAFFSYEQYF. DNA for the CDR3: TGTGCCAGCAGTCCGATTGTGTGGCGGGGGGCCTTTTTCTCCTACGAGCAGTACTTC. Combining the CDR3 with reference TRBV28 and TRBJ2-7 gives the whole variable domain DVKVTQSSRYLVKRTGEKVFLECVQDMDHENMFWYRQDPGLGLRLIYFSYDVKMKEKGDIPEGYSVSREKKERFSLILESASTNQTSMYLCASSPIVWRGAFFSYEQYFGPGTRLTVT.

CDR3 nucleotides: TGTGCCAGCAGTGGGACAGGGCGGCATGGCTACACCTTC. Translating gives CASSGTGRHGYTF. The J gene is TRBJ1-2, the V gene TRBV6-1; TRBD1 agrees at 8 bases. The V gene's germline CDR1 is MNHNS and CDR2 SASEGT. There are 13 residues in the CDR3. Trimming cost V 4 bases and J 6 bases; bases outside gene matches: 4.

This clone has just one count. This chain's CDR3 is CASSQELAGAQETQYF. CDR3 DNA: TGTGCCAGCAGCCAAGAACTAGCGGGGGCACAAGAGACCCAGTACTTC. This chain connects TRBV4-2 to TRBJ2-5; 11 bases line up with TRBD2. The germline gives CDR1 LGHNA, CDR2 YNFKEQ. With 0 bases clipped from V and 2 bases from J, the junction kept 2 bases outside the gene matches. This CDR3 contains 16 residues.

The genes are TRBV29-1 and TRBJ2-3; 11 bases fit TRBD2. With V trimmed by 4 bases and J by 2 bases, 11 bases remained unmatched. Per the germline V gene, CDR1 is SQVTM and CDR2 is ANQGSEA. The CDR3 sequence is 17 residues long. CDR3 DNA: TGCAGCGTTGTTCGGCTAGCGGGGGGAATGTTCACAGATACGCAGTATTTT. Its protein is CSVVRLAGGMFTDTQYF.